The 20 T cell receptor beta chains in this list originate from one sample, sequenced in a study of blood T cells in healthy people across ages. Alongside a J-beta primer mix, a sample-barcoded 5' primer served in a second PCR lasting roughly 6 to 12 cycles. TCRdb reprocessed the 5' RACE reads via MiXCR and lists one record per CDR3 protein. Of 550,000 to 700,000 distinct CDR3 sequences listed, about 26% are singletons. Sequenced: blood. The source of these receptors is a woman aged 65 to 85 in good health.

Only a few counts were recorded for this clonotype. V and J are TRBV7-2 and TRBJ2-4, with D hard to call. V lost 0 bases to trimming and J lost 5 bases, with 11 bases between them. CDR1 is SGHTA and CDR2 is FQGNSA in the germline V gene. The CDR3 totals 15 residues. This CDR3 is CASSLAGRAENIQYF. CDR3 DNA sequence: TGTGCCAGCAGCTTAGCAGGGCGTGCCGAAAACATTCAGTACTTC.

This chain connects TRBV20-1 to TRBJ1-1; a weak D match, TRBD1 (5 bases). Germline loops: CDR1 DFQATT, CDR2 SNEGSKA (reference sequence). V was pared by 0 bases and J by 4 bases, with 12 bases between. CDR3 length: 14 residues. In nucleotides, the CDR3 is TGCAGTGCTAGAGACAGGGTATGGGGCACTGAAGCTTTCTTT. Residues: CSARDRVWGTEAFF.

The rearrangement joins TRBV15 to TRBJ2-3; no clear D. V gave up 5 bases and J gave up 2 bases, with 8 bases separating them. The germline V gene has CDR1 LNHNV and CDR2 YYDKDF (reference sequence). This CDR3 contains 13 residues. The CDR3 here is CATSLRATDTQYF. CDR3 nucleotides: TGTGCCACCAGCCTTCGGGCCACAGATACGCAGTATTTT.

This clonotype was counted between two and nine times. The chain is built from TRBV5-1 and TRBJ2-7; possible D gene TRBD1, 6 bases. Trimming cost V 0 bases and J 4 bases, with 17 bases left between them. CDR1 is SGHRS, CDR2 YFSETQ, per germline. CDR3 length: 16 amino acids. The CDR3 bases are TGCGCCAGCAGCTTGGGGCAGGGGCCCGATACTTACGAGCAGTACTTC. It translates to CASSLGQGPDTYEQYF.

This rearrangement joins TRBV30 to TRBJ2-7; D uncertain. Germline V gives CDR1 GTSNPN, CDR2 SVGIG (reference sequence). The CDR3 totals 13 residues. V lost 0 bases and J 6 bases, leaving 12 bases between the germline ends. CDR3 sequence (DNA): TGTGCCTGGAGTGTCGCGGTCCTTGGCGAGCAGTACTTC. Protein sequence: CAWSVAVLGEQYF.

The sample holds a few counts of this clonotype. V is TRBV6-6 and J is TRBJ1-2, with D perhaps matching TRBD1 (5 bases). Germline assignment: CDR1 MNHNY and CDR2 SVGAGI (reference sequence). V lost 2 bases and J lost 5, with 18 bases in between. The CDR3 contains 16 residues. The CDR3 reads CASSYLARDFRYGYTF. CDR3 DNA: TGTGCCAGCAGTTACCTAGCCAGGGACTTTCGGTATGGCTACACCTTC.

The chain combines TRBV4-1 with TRBJ1-1, with a possible D match to TRBD1 (6 bases). Per germline, CDR1 MGHRA and CDR2 YSYEKL. Trimming left V 1 base short and J 1 base short, with 10 bases between. The CDR3 has 15 amino acids. The DNA of the CDR3 is TGCGCCAGCAGCCAAGCCGGGGGCGGGAACACTGAAGCTTTCTTT. Residues: CASSQAGGGNTEAFF.

Only a few counts were recorded for this clonotype. The CDR3 coding sequence is TGCAGCGCAACCGGGACAGGGTTCACCTACAATGAGCAGTTCTTC. Its translation is CSATGTGFTYNEQFF. V is TRBV29-1 and J is TRBJ2-1, with TRBD1 matching over 9 bases. CDR3 length: 15 residues. Germline CDR1 SQVTM, CDR2 ANQGSEA. V lost 7 bases and J lost 2; bases outside the gene matches: 9.

This clonotype has just a few counts. The chain carries TRBV20-1 and TRBJ2-1; the D gene is possibly TRBD1 (5 bases). CDR1 is DFQATT and CDR2 is SNEGSKA in the germline V gene (reference sequence). The CDR3 has 13 residues. Trimming left V 5 bases short and J 8 bases short, with 16 bases between. The CDR3 DNA reads as TGCAGTGCTCCTACCTCAGGGAATGATGAGCAGTTCTTC. Protein product: CSAPTSGNDEQFF.

This chain links TRBV12-3 or TRBV12-4 with TRBJ1-2; weak D call: TRBD1 (5 bases). The CDR3 has 13 amino acids. The V and J ends lost 3 bases and 12 bases respectively, with 17 bases between them. The CDR3 region is CASSFGSRGLNTF. CDR3 DNA sequence: TGTGCCAGCAGTTTCGGGAGCCGGGGCCTAAACACCTTC.

In its sample, this clonotype was seen a few times. This sequence joins TRBV20-1 and TRBJ1-3; no definite D call. Trimming removed 1 base at V and 0 bases at J, with 7 bases between. Germline CDR1 is DFQATT and CDR2 is SNEGSKA (reference sequence). CDR3 size: 14 residues. CDR3 sequence reads: CSARVTSSGNTIYF. The CDR3 DNA is TGCAGTGCTAGAGTGACCTCCTCTGGAAACACCATATATTTT.

This clonotype has more than one count but fewer than ten. For the CDR3, the DNA is TGCGATGGGACAGCTGGGCGCGAGCAGTACTTC. This sequence encodes CDGTAGREQYF. The chain uses TRBV21-1 and TRBJ2-7; the table's D call TRBD1 went unverified against the DNA. TRBV21-1 is a pseudogene. The CDR3 is 11 amino acids.

This clonotype has more than one count but fewer than ten. The chain joins TRBV29-1 to TRBJ1-5, with D possibly TRBD1 on 5 matching bases. The germline V and J ends were trimmed by 5 bases and 0 bases, with 14 bases remaining between them. The CDR3 has 15 residues. CDR1 and CDR2 (germline): SQVTM, ANQGSEA. In DNA, the CDR3 is TGCAGCGTTAAAACACAGGAGAATAGCAATCAGCCCCAGCATTTT. Translating gives CSVKTQENSNQPQHF.

The CDR3: CASSESGFGGEQFF. The CDR3 nucleotides read TGTGCCAGCAGTGAATCCGGGTTCGGTGGTGAGCAGTTCTTC. The rearrangement uses TRBV6-1 and TRBJ2-5; D is uncertain. With the DNA end fitting TRBJ2-1 better, the J assignment may be wrong. Germline-derived CDR1 and CDR2 are MNHNS and SASEGT. CDR3 size: 14 residues.

The chain uses TRBV12-3 or TRBV12-4 and TRBJ1-1; TRBD1 might be the D (6 bases). This CDR3 region has 14 residues. Trimming removed 7 bases at V and 2 bases at J, with 14 bases between. The CDR3 sequence is CASKPSGVNTEAFF. The CDR3 DNA sequence: TGTGCCAGCAAGCCGTCAGGGGTCAACACTGAAGCTTTCTTT.

J is TRBJ1-5 and V is TRBV20-1, with D possibly being TRBD1 (6 bases). Trimming removed 1 base at V and 0 bases at J, with 13 bases between. The CDR3 covers 16 residues. The germline V gene encodes CDR1 DFQATT and CDR2 SNEGSKA (reference sequence). This chain's CDR3 is CSARVGGGHSNQPQHF. The CDR3 region has the DNA TGCAGTGCTAGAGTTGGGGGGGGACATAGCAATCAGCCCCAGCATTTT.

The chain carries TRBV20-1 and TRBJ1-1; 7 bases agree with TRBD1. Germline values: CDR1 DFQATT, CDR2 SNEGSKA (reference sequence). This CDR3 has 15 residues. J lost 9 bases, V lost 4 bases, and 17 bases had no gene match. The CDR3, as DNA: TGCAGTGCTACCCCGGGGAGGGGGCGTTTAGGTAAAGCTTTCTTT. Its protein product is CSATPGRGRLGKAFF.

This clonotype was detected only a few times. CDR3 nucleotide sequence: TGCGCCAGCAGCCAAGATGGAACGACAGTGGAACTAGCCAAAAACATTCAGTACTTC. Protein product: CASSQDGTTVELAKNIQYF. This rearrangement joins TRBV4-3 to TRBJ2-4; D perhaps matches TRBD1 (5 bases). V lost 0 bases, J lost 0 bases, and 18 bases lay in between. This CDR3 has 19 residues. CDR1 and CDR2 from the germline V gene are LGHNA and YSLEER.

The chain links TRBV3-1 to TRBJ1-6, with 12 bases aligning to TRBD1. CDR1 is LGHDT, CDR2 YNNKEL, per germline (reference sequence). The CDR3 has 15 amino acids. Trimming removed 3 bases from V and 13 bases from J; junction bases left unmatched: 7. The CDR3 DNA reads TGTGCCAGCAGCCAGTCCGGGACAGGGGGCTCCCCCCTCCACTTT. This gives the protein CASSQSGTGGSPLHF.

The chain employs TRBV12-3 or TRBV12-4 and TRBJ1-1; D is undetermined. V dropped 3 bases and J dropped 1 base, with 3 bases sitting between them. This CDR3 is built from 12 residues. CDR3 in amino acids: CASSFSNTEAFF. CDR3 sequence (DNA): TGTGCCAGCAGTTTTTCGAACACTGAAGCTTTCTTT.